This T cell receptor beta chain was identified during a study of T cell changes during pregnancy in multiple sclerosis (dated by TCRdb to the late 2010s). Notes on the research overall: The study examined how the T cell repertoire changed over the course of pregnancy in women with multiple sclerosis.

The library was generated by the immunoSEQ multiplex PCR assay. Held by TCRdb, this immuneACCESS table contains in-frame sequences only and omits some clones. Under half of the omission traces to an unresolved V gene where checked; the cause of the rest is unknown. Recorded for this sample are 100,000 or so clones; 90% to 95% of them occurred a single time. The ten top clones hold more than 0.8% of the sample. From the germline V gene, CDR1 is SGHRS and CDR2 is YFSETQ. From the cysteine through the phenylalanine, the CDR3 covers 13 amino acids. The sequence is cut down to CDR3 DNA, 39 bases in frame from base 1. Trimming accounts for 2 bases at V and 6 bases at J, while the number of junction bases matched to no gene is 1. This clone was seen more than once but under ten times. The clone's antigen remains unknown. Base qualities are not recorded, but no much larger clone differs from it by a single base.

Sequencing used peripheral blood, obtained before pregnancy. The chain is made from TRBV5-1 and TRBJ2-2; 7 bases in between match TRBD1. The source of this sequence is a female donor with multiple sclerosis, enrolled in a pregnancy study. The CDR3 protein sequence reads: CASSFTGAGELFF. The DNA sequence follows: TGCGCCAGCAGCTTCACAGGGGCCGGGGAGCTGTTTTTT. Supplemented by the reference TRBV5-1 and TRBJ2-2 proteins around the CDR3, the complete variable domain is KAGVTQTPRYLIKTRGQQVTLSCSPISGHRSVSWYQQTPGQGLQFLFEYFSETQRNKGNFPGRFSGRQFSNSRSEMNVSTLELGDSALYLCASSFTGAGELFFGEGSRLTVL.